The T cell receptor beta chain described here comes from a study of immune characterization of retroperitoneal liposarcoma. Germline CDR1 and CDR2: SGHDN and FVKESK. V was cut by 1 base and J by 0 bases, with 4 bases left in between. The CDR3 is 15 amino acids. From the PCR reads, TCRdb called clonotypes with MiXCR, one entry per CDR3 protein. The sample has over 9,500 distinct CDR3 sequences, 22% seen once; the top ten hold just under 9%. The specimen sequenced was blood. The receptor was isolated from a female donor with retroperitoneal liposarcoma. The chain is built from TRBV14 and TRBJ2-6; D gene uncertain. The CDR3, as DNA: TGTGCCAGCAGCCAAGCTAGCTCTGGGGCCAACGTCCTGACTTTC. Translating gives CASSQASSGANVLTF.